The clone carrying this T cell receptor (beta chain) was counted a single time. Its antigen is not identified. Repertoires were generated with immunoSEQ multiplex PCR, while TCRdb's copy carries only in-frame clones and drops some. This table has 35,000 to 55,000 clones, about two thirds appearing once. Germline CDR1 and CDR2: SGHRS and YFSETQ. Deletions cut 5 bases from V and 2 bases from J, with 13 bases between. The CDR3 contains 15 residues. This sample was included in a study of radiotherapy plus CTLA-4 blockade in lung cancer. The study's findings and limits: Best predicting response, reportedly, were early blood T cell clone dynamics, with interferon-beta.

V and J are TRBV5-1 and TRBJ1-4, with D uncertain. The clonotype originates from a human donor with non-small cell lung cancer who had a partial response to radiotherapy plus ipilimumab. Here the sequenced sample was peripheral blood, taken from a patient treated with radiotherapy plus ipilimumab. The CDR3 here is CASSSTSGTNEKLFF. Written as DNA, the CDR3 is TGCGCCAGCAGTTCAACCTCCGGGACTAATGAAAAACTGTTTTTT.